This is a list of T cell receptor beta chains from one sample in a study of OX40 agonist ivuxolimab in advanced cancers. The method was immunoSEQ multiplex PCR; TCRdb's version includes in-frame clones alone and lacks a portion of them. The table includes 15,000 to 20,000 clones, around 73% detected once. Here the sequenced sample was CD4+ or CD8+ T cells sorted from blood, taken in a trial of the OX40 agonist ivuxolimab. The receptors were gathered from an adult with an advanced solid tumor such as melanoma, head and neck, liver or kidney cancer. Each CDR3 is given without its conserved first and last residue. A D gene is named only where the DNA matches it firmly.

>TRBV27|TRBJ2-1|TRBD2
ASSARPSGRTYNEQF
>TRBV7-6|TRBJ2-1|TRBD2
ASSRGGNSYNEQF
>TRBV6-5|TRBJ1-5|-
ASSYSTNQPQH
>TRBV27|TRBJ1-2|-
ASSPKSQAEIYGYT
>TRBV4-3|TRBJ1-2|-
ASSQDQQGLGYGYT
>TRBV27|TRBJ2-3|-
ASSSNELHTDTQY
>TRBV14|TRBJ2-7|TRBD2
ASSQFGTSGTYEQY
>TRBV9|TRBJ2-1|TRBD2
ASSVLTRGLAENEQF
>TRBV6-5|TRBJ2-7|TRBD2
ASRGVAGAHEQY
>TRBV6-4|TRBJ1-3|-
ASSDGVSGNTIY
>TRBV7-9|TRBJ2-7|-
ASSPQQGGGLEQY
>TRBV12-5|TRBJ1-2|-
ASGWAGTGYT
>TRBV28|TRBJ2-1|TRBD2
ASTTSGPYNEQF
>TRBV4-1|TRBJ2-1|-
ASSQDPGPWEQF
>TRBV6-5|TRBJ2-5|-
ASSYGGETQY
>TRBV2|TRBJ1-1|-
ASRETMNTEAF
>TRBV7-9|TRBJ2-7|-
ASSSPRGPPYEQY
>TRBV12-5|TRBJ2-1|TRBD2
ASGELAGDPPTYNEQF
>TRBV18|TRBJ2-3|TRBD1
ASSPQTGGTTDTQY
>TRBV21-1|TRBJ2-3|-
ASSKGGSGRRSTDTQY
>TRBV4-3|TRBJ1-5|-
ASSQDIRGLAQPQH
>TRBV27|TRBJ2-1|TRBD1
ASSQGDGVNEQF
>TRBV7-6|TRBJ2-7|-
ASSLGSRTYEQY
>TRBV11-2|TRBJ1-1|-
ASSLGAGTEAF
>TRBV7-8|TRBJ2-1|-
ASSLEAGADYNEQF
>TRBV6-1|TRBJ2-5|TRBD1
ASSDLRGLGTGGQETQY
>TRBV6-5|TRBJ1-2|TRBD1
ASSYSGQTYGYT
>TRBV5-1|TRBJ1-2|TRBD1
ASSLEGTGDGYT
>TRBV7-9|TRBJ2-5|TRBD2
ASLALGLAGPRGEETQY
>TRBV19|TRBJ2-7|TRBD1
ASSPGTGSFYEQY
>TRBV4-1|TRBJ2-1|-
ASSEGGDEQF
>TRBV30|TRBJ2-7|-
AWRSGAYSYEQY
>TRBV6-6|TRBJ2-5|-
ASNPGGGQETQY
>TRBV29-1|TRBJ1-2|-
SVLPGYT
>TRBV14|TRBJ2-7|-
ASSQGLGRDFSYEQY
>TRBV28|TRBJ2-7|TRBD1
ASSLDYGTGAEQY
>TRBV13|TRBJ2-1|TRBD2
ASSWGLAGVGNEQF
>TRBV6-1|TRBJ2-7|TRBD1
ASTELRGPEQY
>TRBV7-8|TRBJ2-7|TRBD2
ASSLATSGISYEQY
>TRBV7-6|TRBJ1-1|-
ASSLAEGRWESEAF
>TRBV30|TRBJ2-2|-
AWSLGGELF
>TRBV28|TRBJ2-1|-
ASNGDEQF
>TRBV7-8|TRBJ2-7|-
ASNSPYYEQY
>TRBV19|TRBJ2-1|-
ASSIAGQPASEQF
>TRBV7-9|TRBJ2-5|-
ASSPRETQY
>TRBV19|TRBJ1-2|TRBD1
ASRVLGQEFYGYT
>TRBV10-1|TRBJ2-7|TRBD1
ASSESTGVEQY
>TRBV27|TRBJ2-6|TRBD2
ASSLLLAGGSGANVLT
>TRBV27|TRBJ2-7|-
ASSLSDAYEQY
>TRBV29-1|TRBJ1-1|-
SVQENTEAF
>TRBV9|TRBJ2-1|TRBD2
ASSVTSGSWDEQF
>TRBV29-1|TRBJ2-7|-
SVVPGFSSYEQY
>TRBV10-2|TRBJ2-3|TRBD2
ASSGDPTSGSTDTQY
>TRBV18|TRBJ1-4|TRBD1
ASSRGRDRWGATNEKLF